Listed below are T cell receptor beta chains from one sample, sequenced in a study of T cells in Graves' hyperthyroidism and ophthalmopathy. Each CDR3 protein is one row after TCRdb ran MiXCR on the multiplex PCR reads. This sample has 600,000 or so distinct CDR3 sequences, with roughly 46% found just once. Specimen: peripheral blood or thyroid tissue (not recorded which). The receptors here all came from a woman aged 18-29 years with Graves' hyperthyroidism. Each CDR3 is given with its conserved first and last residue. D genes are given only for firm matches. Rows may omit the clone size; those that give it use once, few, many or a size class.

clone_size	d_call	v_call	j_call	cdr3_length	cdr3_nt	cdr3_aa
many	NA	TRBV10-3	TRBJ1-5	13	TGTGCTGGCGGTGGGGGCTTCAATCAGCCCCAGCATTTT	CAGGGGFNQPQHF
few	NA	TRBV12-3/TRBV12-4	TRBJ1-2	13	TGTGCCAGCAGTTTAGAGGGTGTGCGTGGCTACACCTTC	CASSLEGVRGYTF
few	NA	TRBV12-3/TRBV12-4	TRBJ1-2	13	TGTGCCAGCAAGCCCGGAGCTAACTATGGCTACACCTTC	CASKPGANYGYTF
NA	TRBD1	TRBV14	TRBJ1-1	15	TGTGCCAGCAGCCTAAATAGACAGGGGTTCACTGAAGCTTTCTTT	CASSLNRQGFTEAFF
NA	TRBD2	TRBV20-1	TRBJ2-5	14	TGCAGTGCTGCGAGCGCGGGGGTGGGAGAGACCCAGTACTTC	CSAASAGVGETQYF
many	NA	TRBV19	TRBJ2-7	12	TGTGCCAGTAGTATGAAGGGGACCGAGCAGTACTTC	CASSMKGTEQYF
many	NA	TRBV7-9	TRBJ2-2	13	TGTGCCAGCAGCACACAGTTCACCGGGGAGCTGTTTTTT	CASSTQFTGELFF
many	NA	TRBV6-5	TRBJ1-2	14	TGTGCCAGCAGTTACTCGAACGAGTATGGCGGCTACACCTTC	CASSYSNEYGGYTF
NA	TRBD2	TRBV15	TRBJ2-5	17	TGTGCCACCAGCACCACCCCCCGACTAGCGGGAGGAGAGACCCAGTACTTC	CATSTTPRLAGGETQYF
few	NA	TRBV9	TRBJ1-1	14	TGTGCCAGCAGCGTAGATCAGGGGTTTACTGAAGCTTTCTTT	CASSVDQGFTEAFF
NA	TRBD1	TRBV2	TRBJ1-4	16	TGTGCCAGCAGTTTCGGGACAGAGACCAAGGGAGAAAAACTGTTTTTT	CASSFGTETKGEKLFF
NA	TRBD2	TRBV9	TRBJ2-7	15	TGTGCCAGCAGCCAAGGCGGGAGGGCCCGGGGGGAGCAGTACTTC	CASSQGGRARGEQYF
few	NA	TRBV9	TRBJ1-6	12	TGTGCCAGCAGTATGGAGGGGTCACCCCTCCACTTT	CASSMEGSPLHF
NA	TRBD2	TRBV24-1	TRBJ2-2	19	TGTGCCACCAGTGGCAACGGACTAGCGGGAGGGAGGAACACCGGGGAGCTGTTTTTT	CATSGNGLAGGRNTGELFF
NA	NA	TRBV20-1	TRBJ1-5	10	TGCAGTGCTAGCGGGAGGTCCCAGCATTTT	CSASGRSQHF
NA	TRBD1	TRBV24-1	TRBJ1-5	16	TGTGCCACCAGTGATTCCCAGGGGACAGGGGACCAGCCCCAGCATTTT	CATSDSQGTGDQPQHF
NA	NA	TRBV29-1	TRBJ1-1	11	TGCAGCGTTGAGGGGGACCCTGAAGCTTTCTTT	CSVEGDPEAFF
NA	NA	TRBV7-9	TRBJ1-2	13	TGTGCCTGGAGTCCGACGTCCTTCTATGGCTACACCTTC	CAWSPTSFYGYTF
NA	NA	TRBV6-5	TRBJ1-1	17	TGTGCCAGCAGTTATAGCCACCCGGGGGGTGCGATGACTGAAGCTTTCTTT	CASSYSHPGGAMTEAFF
NA	NA	TRBV6-5	TRBJ1-2	14	TGTGCCAGCAGTTACGGTCGAGGTAACTATGGCTACACCTTC	CASSYGRGNYGYTF
NA	NA	TRBV5-1	TRBJ2-7	11	TGCGCCAGCACCCTTCTGGGGGAGCAGTACTTC	CASTLLGEQYF
few	NA	TRBV5-1	TRBJ1-1	15	TGCGCCAGCAGCTTGGTGACAGGATCGAACACTGAAGCTTTCTTT	CASSLVTGSNTEAFF
many	TRBD1	TRBV29-1	TRBJ2-5	18	TGCAGCGTTGAGGTCCGGGGCACGGGGAAGGGGGCCCAAGAGACCCAGTACTTC	CSVEVRGTGKGAQETQYF
once	NA	TRBV7-9	TRBJ1-1	14	TGTGCCAGCAGCTCACGGGATCCCAACACTGAAGCTTTCTTT	CASSSRDPNTEAFF
NA	NA	TRBV12-3/TRBV12-4	TRBJ1-2	12	TGTGCCAGCAGTGTGGACACCTATGGCTACACCTTC	CASSVDTYGYTF
NA	TRBD1	TRBV7-2	TRBJ1-2	15	TGTGCCAGCAGCAGCGGACAGGGGAAAATGGATGGCTACACCTTC	CASSSGQGKMDGYTF
NA	NA	TRBV9	TRBJ1-1	13	TGTGCCAGCAGCCAGACAGCGAAGACTGAAGCTTTCTTT	CASSQTAKTEAFF
NA	NA	TRBV24-1	TRBJ1-2	12	TGTGCCACCAGTGATGCGGACTATGGCTACACCTTC	CATSDADYGYTF
NA	NA	TRBV6-1	TRBJ1-6	16	TGTGCCAGCAGGCGATCGGGGGGCTCCTATAATTCACCCCTCCACTTT	CASRRSGGSYNSPLHF
many	NA	TRBV7-2	TRBJ2-7	14	TGTGCCAGCAGCTTAGAGGCAGGGAATTACGAGCAGTACTTC	CASSLEAGNYEQYF
NA	TRBD1	TRBV20-1	TRBJ1-1	14	TGCAGTGCTGGCGGGGGGACAGGGGACACTGAAGCTTTCTTT	CSAGGGTGDTEAFF
once	TRBD1	TRBV20-1	TRBJ2-5	15	TGCAGTGCTAGAGATGGCAGGGGGAGTTATGAGACCCAGTACTTC	CSARDGRGSYETQYF
NA	NA	TRBV14	TRBJ2-2	14	TGTGCCAGCAGCCCCTACAGGGTTTCCGGGGAGCTGTTTTTT	CASSPYRVSGELFF
NA	NA	TRBV10-3	TRBJ2-6	10	TGTGCCATCAGTGCCAACGTCCTGACTTTC	CAISANVLTF
many	NA	TRBV7-3	TRBJ2-5	13	TGTGCCAGCAGCTTAAGCCGGTTAGAGACCCAGTACTTC	CASSLSRLETQYF
few	NA	TRBV20-1	TRBJ1-4	14	TGCAGTGCCCAAAGGGAAACAGGGCGAGAAAAACTGTTTTTT	CSAQRETGREKLFF
many	NA	TRBV29-1	TRBJ2-2	15	TGCAGCGTGGGGGGTGGGACGGCGAACACCGGGGAGCTGTTTTTT	CSVGGGTANTGELFF
few	NA	TRBV9	TRBJ2-2	16	TGTGCCAGCAGCGTAGAGGGGTGGTATAACACCGGGGAGCTGTTTTTT	CASSVEGWYNTGELFF
many	NA	TRBV9	TRBJ1-3	13	TGTGCCAGCAGCGTATCGGACGGAAACACCATATATTTT	CASSVSDGNTIYF
NA	NA	TRBV24-1	TRBJ2-7	14	TGTGCCAGCAGTTACCGGGACCCCACGGAAGAGCAGTACTTC	CASSYRDPTEEQYF
NA	TRBD1	TRBV29-1	TRBJ1-1	15	TGCAGCGTAGAATGGGGACAGGGCGGTGACACTGAAGCTTTCTTT	CSVEWGQGGDTEAFF
NA	NA	TRBV5-1	TRBJ2-6	15	TGCGCCAGCAGCCCGGGGGGCTCTGGGTCCAACGTCCTGACTTTC	CASSPGGSGSNVLTF
NA	NA	TRBV6-2/TRBV6-3	TRBJ2-7	13	TGTGCCAGCGAGGACTACAGCTCCTACGAGCAGTACTTC	CASEDYSSYEQYF
NA	TRBD1	TRBV5-1	TRBJ1-2	14	TGCGCCAGCAGCGCGACAGGGAACTTCGATTACTACACCTTC	CASSATGNFDYYTF